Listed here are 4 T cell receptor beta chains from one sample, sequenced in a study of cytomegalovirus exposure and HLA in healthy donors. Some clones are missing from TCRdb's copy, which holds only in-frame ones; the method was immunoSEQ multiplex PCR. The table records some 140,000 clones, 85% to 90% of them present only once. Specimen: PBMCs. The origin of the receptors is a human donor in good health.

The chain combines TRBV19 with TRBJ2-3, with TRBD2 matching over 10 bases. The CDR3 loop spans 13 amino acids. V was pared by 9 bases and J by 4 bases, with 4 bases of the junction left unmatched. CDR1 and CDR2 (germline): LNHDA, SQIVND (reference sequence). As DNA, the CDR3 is TGTGCCAGCCACGGGACTAGCGCAGATACGCAGTATTTT. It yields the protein CASHGTSADTQYF.

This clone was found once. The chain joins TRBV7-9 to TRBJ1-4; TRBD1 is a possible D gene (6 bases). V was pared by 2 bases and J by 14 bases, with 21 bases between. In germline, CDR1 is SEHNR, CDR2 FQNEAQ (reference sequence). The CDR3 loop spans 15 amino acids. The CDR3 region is CASSLTGPQLGGLFF. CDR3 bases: TGTGCCAGCAGCTTAACAGGGCCCCAACTAGGTGGGCTGTTTTTT.

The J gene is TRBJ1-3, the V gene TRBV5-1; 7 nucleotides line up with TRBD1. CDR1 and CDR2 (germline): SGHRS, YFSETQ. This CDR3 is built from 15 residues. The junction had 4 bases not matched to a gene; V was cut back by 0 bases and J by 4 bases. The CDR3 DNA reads TGCGCCAGCAGCTTGGGGACAGGACTGGGAAACACCATATATTTT. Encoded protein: CASSLGTGLGNTIYF.

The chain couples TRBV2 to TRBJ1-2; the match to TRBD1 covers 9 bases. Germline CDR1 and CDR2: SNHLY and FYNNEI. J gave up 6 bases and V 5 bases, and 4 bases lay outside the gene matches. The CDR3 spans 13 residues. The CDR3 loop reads CASSPGQGNGYTF. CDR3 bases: TGTGCCAGCAGTCCGGGACAGGGAAATGGCTACACCTTC.